This T cell receptor (beta chain) was sequenced in a study of cytomegalovirus exposure and HLA in healthy donors. Remarks on this clone: What it recognizes is unknown.

V gave up 3 bases and J gave up 3 bases, with 18 bases separating them. Germline CDR1 reads SGHRS; CDR2 reads YFSETQ. The CDR3 runs to 16 residues. PCR employed 60 Vbeta and 13 Jbeta primers. Sequencing was performed with immunoSEQ multiplex PCR; in TCRdb, only in-frame clones are kept and a portion is missing. Among over 200,000 clones, 60% to 80% were seen once, and the ten largest hold approximately 2%. Findings of the study overall: Earlier analysis found most TCR beta V segments productive about 87% or about 30% of the time. Several of the most significant clusters appeared, in a later analysis, to be linked to common viral pathogens. Cytomegalovirus-associated status was assigned to about 180 TCR beta chains.

The chain uses TRBV5-1 and TRBJ1-1; D may be TRBD1 (6 bases). The sequencing input was PBMCs. The receptor was isolated from a male donor in good health and CMV-seronegative. In DNA form, the CDR3 reads TGCGCCAGCAGCTGGGAGCCAACAGGGAGTTACACTGAAGCTTTCTTT. Translating it yields CASSWEPTGSYTEAFF.